This entry features one TCR beta chain sequence. The data belong to a study of blood T cell repertoires in COVID-19. Study overall: Specimens from acute and convalescent COVID-19 originated in the United States, Italy and Spain.

Repertoires were generated with immunoSEQ multiplex PCR, while TCRdb's copy carries only in-frame clones and drops some. The table includes some 200,000 clones, less than 85% detected once. CDR1 and CDR2 from the germline V gene are SNHLY and FYNNEI. Trimming left V 11 bases short and J 7 bases short, with 14 bases between. The CDR3 covers 12 residues. The specimen sequenced was peripheral blood. The V gene is TRBV2, the J gene TRBJ1-4, with D perhaps matching TRBD1 (5 bases). This sequence was found in an elderly woman with COVID-19, enrolled during active disease. The CDR3 region has the DNA TGTGCCTCGCGATGGGGGGTTGAAAAACTGTTTTTT. The encoded protein is CASRWGVEKLFF.